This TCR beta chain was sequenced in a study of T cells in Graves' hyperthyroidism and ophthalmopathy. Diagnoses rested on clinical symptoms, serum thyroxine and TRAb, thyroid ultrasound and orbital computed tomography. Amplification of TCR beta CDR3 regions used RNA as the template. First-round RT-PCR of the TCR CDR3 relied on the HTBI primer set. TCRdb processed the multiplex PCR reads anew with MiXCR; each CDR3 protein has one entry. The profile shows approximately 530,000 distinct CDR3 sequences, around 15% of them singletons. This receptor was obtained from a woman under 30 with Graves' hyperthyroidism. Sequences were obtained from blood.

CDR3 nucleotides: TGTGCCAGCAGTTATAGGGCCCCATCCAATGAGCAGTTCTTC. Its translation is CASSYRAPSNEQFF. This chain joins TRBV6-1 and TRBJ2-1; D is uncertain. Between the trimmed V and J ends, which lost 5 bases and 6 bases, there was a span of 14 bases. The CDR3 spans 14 residues. Germline-derived CDR1 and CDR2 are MNHNS and SASEGT.